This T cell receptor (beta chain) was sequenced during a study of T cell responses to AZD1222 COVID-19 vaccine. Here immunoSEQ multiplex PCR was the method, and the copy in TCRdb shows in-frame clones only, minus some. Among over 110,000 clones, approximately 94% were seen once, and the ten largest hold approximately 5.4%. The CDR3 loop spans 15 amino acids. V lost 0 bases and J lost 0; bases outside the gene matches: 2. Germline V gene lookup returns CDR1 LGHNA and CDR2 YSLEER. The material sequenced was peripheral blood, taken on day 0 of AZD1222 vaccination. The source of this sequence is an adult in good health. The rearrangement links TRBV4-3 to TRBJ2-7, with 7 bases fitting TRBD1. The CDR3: CASSQDRGPSYEQYF. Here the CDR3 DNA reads TGCGCCAGCAGCCAAGATAGGGGGCCCTCCTACGAGCAGTACTTC.